The 2 T cell receptor beta chains below were found in one sample sequenced in a study of T-cell reconstitution after alpha-beta-depleted transplantation in children. The TCRbeta library incorporated unique molecular identifiers. From the PCR reads, TCRdb called clonotypes with MiXCR, one entry per CDR3 protein. Here the sample spans roughly 500,000 distinct CDR3 sequences, under 12% being singletons. This material consisted of PBMCs, taken before TCRalphabeta/CD19-depleted stem cell transplant. The receptor set was obtained from a child younger than 10 with inherited bone marrow failure, due to receive a stem cell transplant.

The gene calls are TRBV7-9 and TRBJ2-7, with D maybe TRBD2 (5 bases). The V gene's germline CDR1 is SEHNR and CDR2 FQNEAQ (reference sequence). The CDR3 covers 14 residues. V was clipped by 5 bases and J by 5 bases, with 16 bases between them. The CDR3 coding sequence is TGTGCCAGCAGCCCGTCCGGGGTGCGGGACGAGCAGTACTTC. Its protein product is CASSPSGVRDEQYF.

The table lists this clonotype with many counts. The chain has TRBV20-1 and TRBJ2-2; no clear D gene. Trimming shortened V by 2 bases and J by 8 bases, and 6 bases separated the two germline ends. This CDR3 has 11 amino acids. The germline gives CDR1 DFQATT, CDR2 SNEGSKA (reference sequence). The CDR3 DNA reads as TGCAGTGCTAGACAGGCAGGGGAGCTGTTTTTT. Translated, it gives CSARQAGELFF.